Following are 21 T cell receptor beta chains from one sample sequenced in a study of T cells of healthy individuals. TCRdb reprocessed the 5' RACE reads with MiXCR, giving one entry per CDR3 protein. This sample yields about 82,000 distinct CDR3 sequences, of which more than 4.5% are seen a single time; roughly 7.5% belongs to the top ten. Receptor source: a female donor in good health.

This clonotype turned up a few times. The CDR3 nucleotides read TGCGCCAGCAGCTCGCCGGGACAGGGTATTCCGTCGTCCGAGCAGTACTTC. Residues: CASSSPGQGIPSSEQYF. V usage is TRBV5-1 and J usage is TRBJ2-7, with 9 nucleotides matching TRBD1. Germline loops: CDR1 SGHRS, CDR2 YFSETQ. Trimming at V came to 3 bases and at J to 6 bases, leaving 16 bases not matched to a gene. The CDR3 has 17 residues.

This clonotype was detected only a few times. V and J are TRBV28 and TRBJ2-4; 12 nucleotides align to TRBD2. After removal of 3 bases from V and 3 bases from J, the junction contained 9 bases not matched to a gene. The CDR3 spans 18 residues. Germline CDR1 MDHEN, CDR2 SYDVKM. CDR3 protein: CASSFALAGGPGKNIQYF. DNA of the CDR3: TGTGCCAGCAGTTTCGCGCTAGCGGGAGGGCCTGGCAAAAACATTCAGTACTTC.

This clonotype was counted ten times or more. The chain has TRBV19 and TRBJ2-3; TRBD2 aligns across 7 bases. The CDR3 runs to 16 residues. The trim removed 5 bases at V and 2 bases at J, leaving 10 bases unmatched. Germline values: CDR1 LNHDA, CDR2 SQIVND (reference sequence). The DNA of the CDR3 is TGTGCCAGTAGTGGCGGGACTAACCGAATCACAGATACGCAGTATTTT. Translation: CASSGGTNRITDTQYF.

Comment on this clonotype: The junction departs from germline at one end; a sequencing error may be responsible. The chain has TRBV20-1 and TRBJ1-1, with a tentative D call TRBD1 (6 bases). CDR3 length: 13 residues. Germline-derived CDR1 and CDR2 are DFQATT and SNEGSKA (reference sequence). For the CDR3, the DNA is TGCAGAGCTAGACCCACAGGGCCCCCTGAAGCTTTCTTT. Encoded protein: CRARPTGPPEAFF.

This clonotype came up many times. The rearrangement uses TRBV28 and TRBJ2-7; D perhaps matches TRBD1 (6 bases). Germline V gene data show CDR1 as MDHEN and CDR2 as SYDVKM. V was shortened by 4 bases and J by 2 bases, with 15 bases between the two germline ends. The CDR3 has 15 amino acids. This CDR3 reads CASSYSGAPPYEQYF. The CDR3 nucleotides read TGTGCCAGCAGTTATTCAGGGGCGCCTCCCTACGAGCAGTACTTC.

In its sample, this clonotype was seen many times. The rearrangement uses TRBV6-5 and TRBJ2-7, with D unclear. The V gene lost 4 bases and the J gene lost 4 bases, with 8 bases spanning the gap. Germline values: CDR1 MNHEY, CDR2 SVGAGI. The CDR3 runs 12 residues. CDR3 in amino acids: CASSSVGYEQYF. CDR3 coding DNA: TGTGCCAGCAGTTCAGTGGGGTACGAGCAGTACTTC.

The chain uses TRBV5-4 and TRBJ2-7, with no clear D. The ends were cut back, 2 bases at V and 3 bases at J, with 9 bases in the middle. This CDR3 region has 13 residues. Germline V gene sequence: CDR1 SGHNT, CDR2 YYREEE (reference sequence). CDR3 in DNA: TGTGCCAGCAGCTTTGGACCGAACTACGAGCAGTACTTC. Translated: CASSFGPNYEQYF.

This clonotype occurred many times. The chain recombines TRBV2 with TRBJ1-1, with D perhaps TRBD1 (5 bases). CDR3 length: 14 residues. V lost 6 bases and J lost 1, with 12 bases in between. Germline assignment: CDR1 SNHLY and CDR2 FYNNEI. The CDR3 DNA reads TGTGCCAGCAGGCCCAGGGCCTCGAACACTGAAGCTTTCTTT. Translating gives CASRPRASNTEAFF.

The chain joins TRBV19 to TRBJ1-2, with TRBD1 as a possible D gene (6 bases). The CDR3 length is 13 residues. Looked up from germline, CDR1 is LNHDA and CDR2 is SQIVND (reference sequence). Trimming took off 6 bases at V and 10 bases at J, with 18 bases between the two ends. CDR3 in amino acids: CASRERARGDYTF. CDR3 sequence (DNA): TGTGCCAGTAGAGAGAGGGCCAGGGGCGACTACACCTTC.

The chain employs TRBV4-1 and TRBJ1-3; D is uncertain. Trimming cost V 0 bases and J 3 bases, with 18 bases left between them. CDR1 is MGHRA and CDR2 is YSYEKL in the germline V gene. The CDR3 length is 18 residues. The CDR3 loop is CASSQDPEGAGLGNTIYF. DNA for the CDR3: TGCGCCAGCAGCCAAGATCCGGAGGGAGCGGGCCTTGGAAACACCATATATTTT.

At least ten counts were recorded for this clonotype. The chain employs TRBV7-9 and TRBJ2-6; D gene ambiguous. Germline assignment: CDR1 SEHNR and CDR2 FQNEAQ (reference sequence). This CDR3 has 16 residues. V was pared by 5 bases and J by 0 bases, with 11 bases between. CDR3 DNA: TGTGCCAGCAGCCCCCAGATAAGCTCTGGGGCCAACGTCCTGACTTTC. Translated: CASSPQISSGANVLTF.

Only a few counts were recorded for this clonotype. The chain couples TRBV30 to TRBJ1-5; D uncertain. The V end was cut by 0 bases, the J end by 7 bases, with 10 bases between. Germline V gene sequence: CDR1 GTSNPN, CDR2 SVGIG (reference sequence). This CDR3 comprises 13 residues. CDR3 loop: CAWSVSGNQPQHF. The DNA of the CDR3 is TGTGCCTGGAGTGTGAGCGGGAACCAGCCCCAGCATTTT.

This clonotype has ten or more counts. This chain joins TRBV5-1 and TRBJ2-6, with D unclear. The germline V gene has CDR1 SGHRS and CDR2 YFSETQ. CDR3 size: 16 residues. The germline V and J ends were trimmed by 7 bases and 4 bases, with 18 bases remaining between them. Written as DNA, the CDR3 is TGCGCCAGCGGTGGGGATGGCTGGTCGGGGGCCAACGTCCTGACTTTC. This codes for CASGGDGWSGANVLTF. Based on the CDR3 plus reference TRBV5-1 and TRBJ2-6, the full variable domain is KAGVTQTPRYLIKTRGQQVTLSCSPISGHRSVSWYQQTPGQGLQFLFEYFSETQRNKGNFPGRFSGRQFSNSRSEMNVSTLELGDSALYLCASGGDGWSGANVLTFGAGSRLTVL.

This clonotype has only a few counts. V gene TRBV30 combines with J gene TRBJ1-1; TRBD1 aligns across 10 bases. The CDR3 runs to 18 residues. CDR1 and CDR2 (germline): GTSNPN, SVGIG (reference sequence). J was trimmed by 5 bases and V by 1 base; bases with no gene match: 16. The CDR3 region has the DNA TGTGCCTGGAGTGCTTGGGACAGGGGAGATGAAGAGTGGACTGAAGCTTTCTTT. Translating gives CAWSAWDRGDEEWTEAFF. The full variable domain, in which reference TRBV30 and TRBJ1-1 provide the parts outside the CDR3, is SQTIHQWPATLVQPVGSPLSLECTVEGTSNPNLYWYRQAAGRGLQLLFYSVGIGQISSEVPQNLSASRPQDRQFILSSKKLLLSDSGFYLCAWSAWDRGDEEWTEAFFGQGTRLTVV.

This clonotype was picked up a small number of times. The chain joins TRBV7-2 to TRBJ2-3, with D possibly being TRBD2 (5 bases). The CDR3 has 13 amino acids. Germline CDR1 and CDR2: SGHTA and FQGNSA. With 0 bases removed from V and 13 bases from J, the gap between germline ends came to 14 bases. The CDR3 here is CASSLAPPRAKYF. The CDR3 DNA reads as TGTGCCAGCAGCTTAGCCCCACCGAGGGCGAAGTATTTT.

This clonotype was recorded a few times. The chain links TRBV7-6 to TRBJ1-2; TRBD1 might be the D (5 bases). Germline V lookup: CDR1 SGHVS, CDR2 FNYEAQ. The V end lost 4 bases, the J end lost 6 bases, and 18 bases lay between the germline ends. This CDR3 comprises 15 residues. In nucleotides, the CDR3 is TGTGCCAGCAGCTCCCACTCGGACAACCGAAATGGCTACACCTTC. As protein: CASSSHSDNRNGYTF.

This clonotype was observed many times. The rearrangement uses TRBV5-1 and TRBJ2-1; 7 bases align to TRBD2. CDR1 SGHRS and CDR2 YFSETQ come from the germline V gene. Trimming at V came to 4 bases and at J to 7 bases, leaving 14 bases not matched to a gene. The CDR3 has 16 amino acids. CDR3 coding DNA: TGCGCCAGCAGCCCCTCGAGGGGCGGGAGTAGAAATGAGCAGTTCTTC. Residues: CASSPSRGGSRNEQFF.

This clonotype came up many times. The V call is TRBV20-1, the J call TRBJ2-4, with 7 bases aligning to TRBD1. This CDR3 has 13 residues. The trim removed 4 bases at V and 8 bases at J, leaving 8 bases unmatched. Germline loops: CDR1 DFQATT, CDR2 SNEGSKA (reference sequence). This CDR3 is CSAKQGSRDIQYF. The CDR3 DNA is TGCAGTGCTAAACAGGGGTCCAGGGACATTCAGTACTTC.

This clonotype was observed a handful of times. The chain uses TRBV12-3 or TRBV12-4 and TRBJ2-3, with 10 bases that match TRBD2. The CDR3 is 14 amino acids. V shed 1 base, J shed 5 bases, and the junction held 0 bases outside the gene matches. CDR3 sequence reads: CASSLGTSGDTQYF. Written as DNA, the CDR3 is TGTGCCAGCAGTTTAGGGACTAGCGGAGATACGCAGTATTTT.

This clonotype has only a few counts. This sequence joins TRBV12-3 or TRBV12-4 and TRBJ1-2; no reliable D call. V was clipped by 4 bases and J by 5 bases, with 11 bases between them. The CDR3 consists of 13 residues. CDR3 in DNA: TGTGCCAGCAGTTCCCGGACTGGGTATGGCTACACCTTC. It yields the protein CASSSRTGYGYTF.

Ten or more counts support this clonotype. The chain joins TRBV18 to TRBJ2-3; 10 nucleotides match TRBD2. Germline trimming cut 3 bases from V and 3 bases from J; bases unmatched to any gene: 12. The CDR3 spans 18 residues. Per the germline V gene, CDR1 is KGHSH and CDR2 is LQKENI. The CDR3 DNA follows: TGTGCCAGCTCACCGTCCCTCGGATCTAGCGGGAGTACAGATACGCAGTATTTT. Its protein product is CASSPSLGSSGSTDTQYF.